The 19 T cell receptor beta chains presented below share a single source sample, sequenced in a study of human T cells and chemical hapten exposure. Indicated time point: patch test 2, 6 weeks after DPC sensitization. Described treatment: therapeutic diphenylcyclopropenone sensitization with weekly scalp DPC. A single record per CDR3 protein comes from TCRdb applying MiXCR to the RACE reads. The data show some 45,000 distinct CDR3 sequences, with about 8.9% seen just once and 15% held by the top ten. Sequenced here: whole blood, sampled in connection with sensitization to the hapten diphenylcyclopropenone (DPC). The receptor source for this set is a woman in her forties with alopecia areata. Some clones in this sample may be carry-over from other donors' samples.

The V and J genes are TRBV28 and TRBJ2-2; unclear D gene. Germline V gene lookup returns CDR1 MDHEN and CDR2 SYDVKM. The CDR3 covers 14 residues. Between the trimmed V and J ends, which lost 5 bases and 2 bases, there was a span of 9 bases. CDR3 loop: CASSGEFNTGELFF. For the CDR3, the DNA is TGTGCCAGCAGTGGGGAATTTAACACCGGGGAGCTGTTTTTT.

This clonotype was seen repeatedly, ten times or more. The chain couples TRBV12-5 to TRBJ2-1, with D tentatively TRBD2 (6 bases). CDR1 is LGHNT, CDR2 FRNRAP, per germline. The CDR3 is 15 amino acids. Trimming pared 7 bases from V and 3 bases from J, leaving 16 bases between. Here the CDR3 reads CASAPDYILYNEQFF. The CDR3 DNA sequence: TGTGCTAGTGCCCCGGACTACATCCTCTACAATGAGCAGTTCTTC.

This clonotype was seen at least ten times. The rearrangement joins TRBV7-8 to TRBJ2-7; no reliable D call. The CDR3 has 13 residues. V was clipped by 6 bases and J by 6 bases, with 15 bases between them. Germline V lookup: CDR1 SGHVS, CDR2 FQNEAQ. CDR3 bases: TGTGCCAGCAGTCTAACCCCAGTGGCCGAGCAGTACTTC. This translates into CASSLTPVAEQYF.

This clonotype was counted ten times or more. The V call is TRBV12-3 or TRBV12-4, the J call TRBJ2-5; 10 positions agree with TRBD2. With V trimmed by 6 bases and J by 3 bases, 10 bases remained unmatched. This CDR3 is built from 16 residues. CDR3 sequence reads: CASSPGLARAKETQYF. DNA of the CDR3: TGTGCCAGCAGCCCGGGACTAGCGCGGGCGAAAGAGACCCAGTACTTC.

This clonotype was seen many times. The rearrangement uses TRBV9 and TRBJ1-4; D call uncertain. The CDR3 is made up of 14 amino acids. CDR1 and CDR2 from the germline V gene are SGDLS and YYNGEE. V was pared by 3 bases and J by 7 bases, with 13 bases between. Here the CDR3 DNA reads TGTGCCAGCAGCGCGGTCCCACGAGGTGAAAAACTGTTTTTT. It codes for CASSAVPRGEKLFF.

At least ten counts were recorded for this clonotype. CDR3 sequence: CASSQGSHEQYF. The CDR3 DNA reads as TGCGCCAGCAGCCAAGGGTCCCACGAGCAGTACTTC. This chain links TRBV5-1 with TRBJ2-7; D remains unclear. This CDR3 has 12 amino acids. Germline-derived CDR1 and CDR2 are SGHRS and YFSETQ. V was clipped by 4 bases and J by 5 bases, with 10 bases between them.

The chain couples TRBV19 to TRBJ2-2, with 9 positions matching TRBD2. V lost 3 bases and J lost 5; bases outside the gene matches: 7. CDR3 length equals 16 residues. Germline loops: CDR1 LNHDA, CDR2 SQIVND (reference sequence). CDR3 in amino acids: CASSMPLAGHTGELFF. Written as DNA, the CDR3 is TGTGCCAGTAGTATGCCCCTAGCGGGGCATACCGGGGAGCTGTTTTTT.

This clonotype came up many times. The rearrangement uses TRBV9 and TRBJ1-2; weak D call: TRBD1 (5 bases). Germline loops: CDR1 SGDLS, CDR2 YYNGEE. The CDR3 covers 17 residues. Trimming removed 0 bases from V and 0 bases from J, with 15 bases in between. The chain's CDR3 is CASSVGEGEESNYGYTF. The CDR3 nucleotides read TGTGCCAGCAGCGTAGGCGAAGGGGAAGAGTCTAACTATGGCTACACCTTC.

This clonotype showed up many times. V usage is TRBV5-1 and J usage is TRBJ2-1; 8 bases map to TRBD2. With 2 bases clipped from V and 5 bases from J, the junction kept 9 bases outside the gene matches. Looked up from germline, CDR1 is SGHRS and CDR2 is YFSETQ. The CDR3 has 16 amino acids. CDR3 DNA sequence: TGCGCCAGCAGCTTAAAAGGAGCGGGGGCCAACAATGAGCAGTTCTTC. Translating gives CASSLKGAGANNEQFF.

Many counts were recorded for this clonotype. This chain joins TRBV12-3 or TRBV12-4 and TRBJ2-1; the D call may be TRBD1 or TRBD2 (5 bases each). The CDR3 has 13 amino acids. Trimming took off 7 bases at V and 9 bases at J, with 16 bases between the two ends. The CDR3 DNA reads TGTGCCAGCACCCGCCCCGGGGCGGCTGAGCAGTTCTTC. Its protein product is CASTRPGAAEQFF.

This clonotype was found many times. V gene TRBV19 combines with J gene TRBJ1-5, with TRBD1 as a possible D gene (5 bases). Deletions cut 6 bases from V and 2 bases from J, with 14 bases between. The CDR3 contains 15 residues. The germline CDR1 and CDR2 sequences are LNHDA and SQIVND (reference sequence). In DNA form, the CDR3 reads TGTGCCAGTAGACTCGACAGTATAGGCAATCAGCCCCAGCATTTT. Protein: CASRLDSIGNQPQHF.

In this sample, this clonotype turned up many times. This chain connects TRBV7-2 to TRBJ1-2; 7 bases map to TRBD1. V was pared by 5 bases and J by 4 bases, with 7 bases of the junction left unmatched. The CDR3 is 14 amino acids. Germline V CDR1 and CDR2: SGHTA, FQGNSA. The CDR3 DNA is TGTGCCAGCAGCCAGAGACAGGGCCCCTATGGCTACACCTTC. Translation: CASSQRQGPYGYTF.

The chain employs TRBV7-8 and TRBJ2-7; no clear D gene. The CDR3 spans 13 residues. V dropped 8 bases and J dropped 5 bases, with 16 bases sitting between them. The germline V gene has CDR1 SGHVS and CDR2 FQNEAQ. CDR3 nucleotides: TGTGCCAGCCGAGGACGCCTTTTGAACGAGCAGTACTTC. Its protein product is CASRGRLLNEQYF.

This clonotype was detected a few times. The rearrangement uses TRBV6-2 or TRBV6-3 and TRBJ1-2; 9 bases match TRBD1. Trimming removed 2 bases from V and 6 bases from J; junction bases left unmatched: 7. CDR1 and CDR2 (germline): MNHEY, SVGEGT. The CDR3 runs to 15 residues. CDR3 nucleotide sequence: TGTGCCAGCAGTTACAGACCAAGGACAGGGGATGGCTACACCTTC. Its protein product is CASSYRPRTGDGYTF.

In its sample, this clonotype was seen many times. The chain links TRBV5-6 to TRBJ2-3; D gene ambiguous. The V end lost 2 bases, the J end lost 6 bases, and 13 bases lay between the germline ends. CDR1 and CDR2 (germline): SGHDT, YYEEEE. This CDR3 contains 14 residues. Written as DNA, the CDR3 is TGTGCCAGCAGCTTTGGCCAACAAGGGGATACGCAGTATTTT. Its protein product is CASSFGQQGDTQYF.

There are a few counts of this clonotype. The chain links TRBV5-1 to TRBJ2-2; 7 bases are shared with TRBD2. This CDR3 is built from 15 residues. Per germline, CDR1 SGHRS and CDR2 YFSETQ. V shed 5 bases and J 4 bases; nucleotides not matched to a gene: 8. DNA of the CDR3: TGCGCCAGCAGGTCGGGGACTATCGTCACCGGGGAGCTGTTTTTT. Translated, it gives CASRSGTIVTGELFF.

This clonotype showed up just a few times. This rearrangement joins TRBV30 to TRBJ2-6, with a possible D match to TRBD1 (5 bases). In germline, CDR1 is GTSNPN, CDR2 SVGIG (reference sequence). CDR3 length: 16 amino acids. V gave up 1 base and J gave up 6 bases, with 16 bases separating them. The chain's CDR3 is CAWSDSGLPEANVLTF. CDR3 in DNA: TGTGCCTGGAGTGATTCAGGGCTCCCTGAGGCCAACGTCCTGACTTTC. The variable domain in full, completed from reference TRBV30 and TRBJ2-6, reads SQTIHQWPATLVQPVGSPLSLECTVEGTSNPNLYWYRQAAGRGLQLLFYSVGIGQISSEVPQNLSASRPQDRQFILSSKKLLLSDSGFYLCAWSDSGLPEANVLTFGAGSRLTVL.

The rearrangement uses TRBV5-1 and TRBJ1-6; 7 bases line up with TRBD1. The germline gives CDR1 SGHRS, CDR2 YFSETQ. The CDR3 length is 15 residues. V lost 7 bases, J lost 9 bases, and 13 bases stayed unmatched. As DNA, the CDR3 is TGCGCCAGCTCCGAAGAAAGGACAGGCGGTTCACCCCTCCACTTT. The encoded protein is CASSEERTGGSPLHF.

The chain joins TRBV13 to TRBJ2-7, with TRBD1 matching 9 bases. The CDR3 spans 15 residues. The trim removed 5 bases at V and 5 bases at J, leaving 10 bases unmatched. Germline values: CDR1 PRHDT, CDR2 FYEKMQ (reference sequence). The DNA for the CDR3 is TGTGCCAGCAGCGTTACCACAGGGGGCGGAAACGAGCAGTACTTC. As protein: CASSVTTGGGNEQYF.